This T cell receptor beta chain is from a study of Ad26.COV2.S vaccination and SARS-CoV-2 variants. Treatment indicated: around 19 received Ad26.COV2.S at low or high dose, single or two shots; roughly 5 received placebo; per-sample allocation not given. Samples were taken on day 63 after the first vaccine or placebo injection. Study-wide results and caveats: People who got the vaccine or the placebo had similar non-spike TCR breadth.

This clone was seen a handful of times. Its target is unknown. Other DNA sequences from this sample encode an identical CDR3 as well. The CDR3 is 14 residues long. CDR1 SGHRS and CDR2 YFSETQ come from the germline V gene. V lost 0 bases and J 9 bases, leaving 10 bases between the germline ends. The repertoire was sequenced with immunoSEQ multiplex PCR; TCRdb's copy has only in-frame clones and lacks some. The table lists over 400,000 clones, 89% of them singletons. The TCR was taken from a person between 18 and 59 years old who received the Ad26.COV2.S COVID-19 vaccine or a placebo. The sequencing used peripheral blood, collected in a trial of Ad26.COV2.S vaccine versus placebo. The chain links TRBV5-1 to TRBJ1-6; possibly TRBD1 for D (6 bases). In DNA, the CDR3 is TGCGCCAGCAGCTTGGGGACAGAGGGTTCACCCCTCCACTTT. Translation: CASSLGTEGSPLHF.